These 30 T cell receptor beta chains were all obtained from the same sample, sequenced in a study of Ad26.COV2.S vaccination and SARS-CoV-2 variants. Clones were read by immunoSEQ multiplex PCR, and TCRdb kept only the in-frame ones, dropping some. The data contain 350,000 to 500,000 clones, 75% to 95% of them singletons. Treatment noted: around 19 received Ad26.COV2.S at low or high dose, single or two shots; about 5 received placebo; per-sample allocation not given. Collection of the samples took place on day 63 after the first injection of vaccine or placebo. The sequencing here drew on peripheral blood, taken in a trial of Ad26.COV2.S vaccine versus placebo. The receptors originated from a person aged 18 to 65 who received the Ad26.COV2.S COVID-19 vaccine or a placebo.

This clone was counted a single time. This chain connects TRBV29-1 to TRBJ2-5; TRBD2 matches 13 bases. This CDR3 spans 15 amino acids. V gave up 7 bases and J gave up 2 bases; unmatched junction bases: 7. CDR1 SQVTM and CDR2 ANQGSEA come from the germline V gene. The CDR3 protein is CSASGLAGTQETQYF. As DNA, the CDR3 is TGCAGCGCCTCGGGACTAGCGGGAACTCAAGAGACCCAGTACTTC.

The chain employs TRBV5-1 and TRBJ1-6; no reliable D call. Germline CDR1 SGHRS, CDR2 YFSETQ. The CDR3 runs to 12 residues. V lost 4 bases to trimming and J lost 9 bases, with 8 bases between them. The DNA of the CDR3 is TGCGCCAGCAGCCTGGGAGGTTCACCCCTCCACTTT. As protein: CASSLGGSPLHF.

V gene TRBV6-5 combines with J gene TRBJ1-1, with 7 positions matching TRBD1. The CDR3 totals 15 residues. Germline loops: CDR1 MNHEY, CDR2 SVGAGI. The ends lost 5 bases at V and 4 bases at J; junction bases unmatched: 10. The CDR3, as DNA: TGTGCCAGCAGTCTTGACAGGGAGTTGGGCACTGAAGCTTTCTTT. Residues: CASSLDRELGTEAFF.

This clone was seen more than once but under ten times. This chain joins TRBV7-2 and TRBJ2-7; the D is unclear. V gave up 1 base and J gave up 3 bases, with 10 bases separating them. CDR3 length: 14 amino acids. Germline assignment: CDR1 SGHTA and CDR2 FQGNSA. As DNA, the CDR3 is TGTGCCAGCAGCTTAGGTAGCCGGAACTACGAGCAGTACTTC. As protein: CASSLGSRNYEQYF.

V usage is TRBV7-2 and J usage is TRBJ1-2; 8 nucleotides agree with TRBD1. The V gene end was trimmed by 4 bases and the J gene end by 7 bases; junction bases not matched to a gene: 5. The CDR3 extends over 13 amino acids. CDR1 and CDR2 (germline): SGHTA, FQGNSA. The CDR3 loop is CASSSGGGVGYTF. The CDR3 coding sequence is TGTGCCAGCAGCTCAGGGGGCGGCGTTGGCTACACCTTC.

This clone appeared a single time. J is TRBJ2-3 and V is TRBV29-1; 11 positions match TRBD2. The CDR3 runs to 16 residues. Trimming at V came to 6 bases and at J to 4 bases, leaving 12 bases not matched to a gene. The germline V gene has CDR1 SQVTM and CDR2 ANQGSEA. CDR3: CSVDPLLAGGADTQYF. The CDR3 nucleotides are TGCAGCGTCGATCCGCTCCTAGCGGGAGGCGCAGATACGCAGTATTTT.

This chain uses TRBV30 with TRBJ1-2; 9 bases are shared with TRBD1. With 4 bases clipped from V and 7 bases from J, the junction kept 7 bases outside the gene matches. CDR1 is GTSNPN and CDR2 is SVGIG in the germline V gene (reference sequence). CDR3 length equals 13 residues. The CDR3 loop is CAWIGQGLVGYTF. The CDR3 coding sequence is TGTGCCTGGATTGGACAGGGGTTAGTTGGCTACACCTTC. Supplemented by reference TRBV30 and TRBJ1-2, the full variable domain reads SQTIHQWPATLVQPVGSPLSLECTVEGTSNPNLYWYRQAAGRGLQLLFYSVGIGQISSEVPQNLSASRPQDRQFILSSKKLLLSDSGFYLCAWIGQGLVGYTFGSGTRLTVV.

V gene TRBV24-1 combines with J gene TRBJ2-3, with 7 nucleotides matching TRBD2. The CDR3 loop spans 14 amino acids. In germline, CDR1 is KGHDR, CDR2 SFDVKD. V was pared by 8 bases and J by 1 base, with 5 bases of the junction left unmatched. CDR3 coding DNA: TGTGCCACCAATTCGGGAGGCGGCACAGATACGCAGTATTTT. It codes for CATNSGGGTDTQYF.

The rearrangement joins TRBV5-1 to TRBJ2-3; tentatively, D is TRBD1 (5 bases). V lost 3 bases, J lost 4 bases, and 9 bases lay in between. Germline V gene data show CDR1 as SGHRS and CDR2 as YFSETQ. This CDR3 region has 13 residues. This chain's CDR3 is CASSWQGPDTQYF. CDR3 coding DNA: TGCGCCAGCAGCTGGCAGGGTCCAGATACGCAGTATTTT. Filled out from reference TRBV5-1 and TRBJ2-3, the complete variable domain reads KAGVTQTPRYLIKTRGQQVTLSCSPISGHRSVSWYQQTPGQGLQFLFEYFSETQRNKGNFPGRFSGRQFSNSRSEMNVSTLELGDSALYLCASSWQGPDTQYFGPGTRLTVL.

This chain uses TRBV10-2 with TRBJ2-3; D not resolved. Germline V gene lookup returns CDR1 WSHSY and CDR2 SAAADI. This CDR3 contains 15 residues. Trimming took off 5 bases at V and 1 base at J, with 13 bases between the two ends. The CDR3: CASSFLGIRTDTQYF. The DNA of the CDR3 is TGCGCCAGCAGTTTCCTAGGCATTCGCACAGATACGCAGTATTTT.

The CDR3 sequence: CASAGAGSRSETQYF. Written as DNA, the CDR3 is TGTGCCAGCGCTGGGGCAGGGTCTCGATCGGAGACCCAGTACTTC. V gene TRBV27 combines with J gene TRBJ2-5, with D possibly TRBD1 on 5 matching bases. The germline gives CDR1 MNHEY, CDR2 SMNVEV (reference sequence). The V end lost 8 bases, the J end lost 5 bases, and 21 bases lay between the germline ends. The CDR3 spans 15 residues.

V gene TRBV24-1 combines with J gene TRBJ2-3; 10 bases are a match to TRBD2. The germline V gene encodes CDR1 KGHDR and CDR2 SFDVKD. Trimming at V came to 2 bases and at J to 5 bases, leaving 3 bases not matched to a gene. CDR3 length equals 15 residues. The CDR3 loop is CATSDSRLAGDTQYF. The CDR3 DNA is TGTGCCACCAGTGATTCTAGACTAGCGGGAGATACGCAGTATTTT.

The chain uses TRBV2 and TRBJ1-1, with 8 bases lining up with TRBD1. V was pared by 8 bases and J by 4 bases, with 6 bases of the junction left unmatched. The germline CDR1 and CDR2 sequences are SNHLY and FYNNEI. The CDR3 loop spans 13 amino acids. The CDR3 DNA reads TGTGCCAGCGGCTTAACAGGGGGCACTGAAGCTTTCTTT. It codes for CASGLTGGTEAFF. Full variable domain (rest looked up from reference TRBV2 and TRBJ1-1): EPEVTQTPSHQVTQMGQEVILRCVPISNHLYFYWYRQILGQKVEFLVSFYNNEISEKSEIFDDQFSVERPDGSNFTLKIRSTKLEDSAMYFCASGLTGGTEAFFGQGTRLTVV.

This clone was seen only a few times. The chain links TRBV7-6 to TRBJ1-5, with TRBD1 as a possible D gene (5 bases). This CDR3 is 16 amino acids long. Germline CDR1 is SGHVS and CDR2 is FNYEAQ. The V end lost 5 bases, the J end lost 5 bases, and 19 bases lay between the germline ends. CDR3 residues: CASSPGSGVWDQPQHF. The CDR3 DNA reads TGTGCCAGCAGCCCTGGGTCGGGGGTTTGGGATCAGCCCCAGCATTTT.

This sequence joins TRBV20-1 and TRBJ1-4; D call uncertain. Trimming removed 6 bases from V and 6 bases from J, with 5 bases in between. The CDR3 covers 10 residues. Per germline, CDR1 DFQATT and CDR2 SNEGSKA (reference sequence). The CDR3 is CSAHDEKLFF. In nucleotides, the CDR3 is TGCAGTGCCCACGATGAAAAACTGTTTTTT.

V is TRBV10-2 and J is TRBJ1-2; D possibly corresponds to TRBD1 (5 bases). The CDR3 loop spans 14 amino acids. With 6 bases removed from V and 6 bases from J, the gap between germline ends came to 17 bases. Germline CDR1 reads WSHSY; CDR2 reads SAAADI. The CDR3 DNA follows: TGCGCCAGCAGGACCGACAGTGATCCGGATGGCTACACCTTC. This sequence encodes CASRTDSDPDGYTF.

The chain combines TRBV18 with TRBJ1-2, with 8 bases matching TRBD1. V shed 4 bases and J 8 bases; nucleotides not matched to a gene: 6. Germline loops: CDR1 KGHSH, CDR2 LQKENI. The CDR3 covers 13 residues. The CDR3 protein is CASSQTGGVGYTF. The CDR3, as DNA: TGTGCCAGCTCACAAACAGGGGGTGTAGGCTACACCTTC.

In its sample, this clone was seen a few times. The J gene is TRBJ2-1, the V gene TRBV5-1; D is uncertain. CDR3 length: 15 residues. Germline assignment: CDR1 SGHRS and CDR2 YFSETQ. Deletions cut 4 bases from V and 4 bases from J, with 15 bases between. Here the CDR3 DNA reads TGCGCCAGCAGCCTCTCCACAACTAAGTACAATGAGCAGTTCTTC. This codes for CASSLSTTKYNEQFF.

The chain is built from TRBV27 and TRBJ2-6; tentatively, D is TRBD2 (6 bases). V lost 6 bases and J 3 bases, leaving 21 bases between the germline ends. Germline V gene lookup returns CDR1 MNHEY and CDR2 SMNVEV (reference sequence). This CDR3 is 18 amino acids long. CDR3 sequence reads: CASRQSSAGNYGANVLTF. The CDR3 region has the DNA TGTGCCAGCAGACAATCTAGCGCCGGGAACTATGGGGCCAACGTCCTGACTTTC.

V and J are TRBV6-2 or TRBV6-3 and TRBJ2-3, with TRBD2 matching 8 bases. This CDR3 spans 15 amino acids. The germline V gene encodes CDR1 MNHEY and CDR2 SVGEGT. With V trimmed by 3 bases and J by 2 bases, 4 bases remained unmatched. This CDR3 is CASSYGGRNTDTQYF. As DNA, the CDR3 is TGTGCCAGCAGTTATGGCGGGAGGAACACAGATACGCAGTATTTT.

The V and J genes are TRBV9 and TRBJ1-4, with 11 bases that match TRBD1. Per germline, CDR1 SGDLS and CDR2 YYNGEE. V lost 3 bases, J lost 2 bases, and 6 bases stayed unmatched. This CDR3 spans 17 amino acids. CDR3 in DNA: TGTGCCAGCAGCGAGGAGGGACAGGGGGGCACTAATGAAAAACTGTTTTTT. Translating gives CASSEEGQGGTNEKLFF.

Details on this clone: The sample holds other DNA sequences that translate to the same CDR3. This chain links TRBV5-1 with TRBJ2-7; TRBD1 matches at 8 bases. Per the germline V gene, CDR1 is SGHRS and CDR2 is YFSETQ. This CDR3 region has 13 residues. V shed 3 bases and J 4 bases; nucleotides not matched to a gene: 3. CDR3 residues: CASSSGQGYEQYF. The CDR3 coding sequence is TGCGCCAGCAGCTCAGGACAGGGATACGAGCAGTACTTC.

V and J are TRBV29-1 and TRBJ2-3, with no clear D. This CDR3 is built from 13 residues. Deletions cut 5 bases from V and 0 bases from J, with 9 bases between. Germline V gives CDR1 SQVTM, CDR2 ANQGSEA. The DNA of the CDR3 is TGCAGCGTTTCTCCCCATAGCACAGATACGCAGTATTTT. Protein: CSVSPHSTDTQYF.

The CDR3 sequence is CASSLGLTGDTQYF. The CDR3 DNA sequence: TGCGCCAGCAGCTTGGGGTTGACGGGTGATACGCAGTATTTT. The rearrangement links TRBV5-1 to TRBJ2-3; D gene uncertain. The CDR3 is 14 amino acids. Germline V lookup: CDR1 SGHRS, CDR2 YFSETQ. V lost 0 bases to trimming and J lost 6 bases, with 11 bases between them.

This clone was picked up a small number of times. The V call is TRBV2, the J call TRBJ2-7; 14 bases match TRBD2. CDR1 and CDR2 (germline): SNHLY, FYNNEI. V lost 6 bases, J lost 9 bases, and 7 bases stayed unmatched. The CDR3 contains 14 residues. In DNA form, the CDR3 reads TGTGCCAGCAGCGCCGGGACTAGCGGGAGAGGGCAGTACTTC. Translation: CASSAGTSGRGQYF. Supplemented by reference TRBV2 and TRBJ2-7, the full variable domain reads EPEVTQTPSHQVTQMGQEVILRCVPISNHLYFYWYRQILGQKVEFLVSFYNNEISEKSEIFDDQFSVERPDGSNFTLKIRSTKLEDSAMYFCASSAGTSGRGQYFGPGTRLTVT.

The V call is TRBV19, the J call TRBJ2-1, with TRBD2 matching 8 bases. V lost 6 bases, J lost 9 bases, and 13 bases stayed unmatched. The CDR3 is 15 amino acids. Germline CDR1 and CDR2: LNHDA and SQIVND (reference sequence). The CDR3 DNA reads TGTGCCAGTAGATCAGGACTAGCTGGAGTACGTGAGCAGTTCTTC. It encodes CASRSGLAGVREQFF.

CDR3 bases: TGTGCCTGGACCCAGGGAGTCGGGACAGATACGCAGTATTTT. This sequence encodes CAWTQGVGTDTQYF. The chain is built from TRBV30 and TRBJ2-3; D may match TRBD1 or TRBD2 (5 bases each). The CDR3 covers 14 residues. Germline V CDR1 and CDR2: GTSNPN, SVGIG (reference sequence). Deletions cut 4 bases from V and 3 bases from J, with 14 bases between.

V gene TRBV28 combines with J gene TRBJ2-3; D gene unclear. V dropped 8 bases and J dropped 7 bases, with 16 bases sitting between them. Per the germline V gene, CDR1 is MDHEN and CDR2 is SYDVKM. The CDR3 totals 13 residues. CDR3 amino acids: CASDGRFGNTQYF. The CDR3 DNA reads TGTGCCAGCGACGGACGATTCGGAAATACGCAGTATTTT.

The chain is built from TRBV6-2 or TRBV6-3 and TRBJ2-2, with 9 bases fitting TRBD1. J lost 7 bases, V lost 7 bases, and 13 bases had no gene match. CDR1 is MNHEY and CDR2 is SVGEGT in the germline V gene. CDR3 size: 16 residues. CDR3 nucleotides: TGTGCCAGCACCCCAAGGGACAGGGAGCGCGACGGGGAGCTGTTTTTT. The encoded protein is CASTPRDRERDGELFF.

The chain is built from TRBV9 and TRBJ1-6, with D perhaps TRBD1 (5 bases). The CDR3 sequence is 16 residues long. The V end was cut by 0 bases, the J end by 4 bases, with 11 bases between. Germline assignment: CDR1 SGDLS and CDR2 YYNGEE. In nucleotides, the CDR3 is TGTGCCAGCAGCGTAGACTCGGCAGGGTATAATTCACCCCTCCACTTT. It encodes CASSVDSAGYNSPLHF.